This TCR beta chain was captured by sequencing in a study of blood T cell repertoires in COVID-19. About the study: In each case, the material was cDNA or gDNA derived from T cells, B-cell-depleted T cells, or PBMCs.

In the original workflow: Using reference gene primer amplification, nucleated cell counts were estimated. Here immunoSEQ multiplex PCR was the method, and the copy in TCRdb shows in-frame clones only, minus some. V and J calls and clone size are given by that table; D and trimming were obtained from the DNA. The sample consists of more than 15,000 clones, around 86% of them appearing once. CDR1 is SGHKS, CDR2 YYEKEE, per germline (reference sequence). V dropped 0 bases and J dropped 4; count of bases not matched to a gene: 1. The CDR3 runs to 14 residues. Sequencing was done on a sample of peripheral blood. The origin of this receptor is a man aged 80 or over with active or convalescent COVID-19. V is TRBV5-5 and J is TRBJ1-2; 9 nucleotides match TRBD1. DNA of the CDR3: TGTGCCAGCAGCTTGGCGACAGGGGGCTATGGCTACACCTTC. Translating it yields CASSLATGGYGYTF.